Listed below are T cell receptor beta chains from one sample, sequenced in a study of naive and memory T cell subsets. TCRdb re-derived calls from the UMI-ligation and nested PCR reads in MiXCR, one entry per CDR3 protein. The data contain tens of thousands of distinct CDR3 sequences, about 18% of them seen just once; the ten biggest clones take up less than 3.5%. Sequencing used effector memory CD4+ T cells from blood. The receptors here all came from a human donor in good health. Each CDR3 is given with its conserved first and last residue. The D gene is left open where the match is weak. Only some rows state a clone size, as once, few, many or a class for expanded clones.

d_gene	v_gene	j_gene	abundance	CDR3nt	CDR3aa
TRBD1	TRBV3-1	TRBJ1-1	once	TGTGCCAGCAGACAGGGGGCTGAAGCTTTCTTT	CASRQGAEAFF
TRBD2	TRBV5-1	TRBJ2-2	few	TGCGCCAGCAGCCGGGGGACTAGCGGGTCTTCCGGGGAGCTGTTTTTT	CASSRGTSGSSGELFF
TRBD2	TRBV29-1	TRBJ2-7	medium-sized	TGCAGCGTTGAACCGTATAGCGGGAAAGGCTCCTACGAGCAGTACTTC	CSVEPYSGKGSYEQYF
NA	TRBV20-1	TRBJ1-5	few	TGCAGTGCTACCCCCAGGGCTGGGCGCAATCAGCCCCAGCATTTT	CSATPRAGRNQPQHF
TRBD1	TRBV6-1	TRBJ2-7	many	TGTGCCAGCATTCGACAGGGAGAGTACGAGCAGTACTTC	CASIRQGEYEQYF
TRBD2	TRBV19	TRBJ2-7	NA	TGTGCCAGTAGGAGTAGCGGGGACGAGCAGTACTTC	CASRSSGDEQYF
NA	TRBV20-1	TRBJ2-1	few	TGCAGTGCTAATGGTAGGGAGCAGTTCTTC	CSANGREQFF
NA	TRBV6-5	TRBJ1-1	NA	TGTGCCAGCATTTCAGGGTTCGCCACTGAAGCTTTCTTT	CASISGFATEAFF
TRBD1	TRBV20-1	TRBJ2-3	medium-sized	TGCAGTGCTACCTCCGGGACAGGGGGTGAGGGCGCGCAGTATTTT	CSATSGTGGEGAQYF
NA	TRBV24-1	TRBJ2-3	NA	TGTGCCACCAGTGATTCCTTCTTAAATACGCAGTATTTT	CATSDSFLNTQYF
TRBD2	TRBV2	TRBJ2-5	NA	TGTGCCAGCGGTGCCGGGAGGACGTATGGGGCCCAGTACTTC	CASGAGRTYGAQYF
NA	TRBV29-1	TRBJ2-1	many	TGCAGCGCCCGTATTGGGGGATACAATGAGCAGTTCTTC	CSARIGGYNEQFF
NA	TRBV6-2/TRBV6-3	TRBJ2-1	few	TGTGCCAGCACCCCCATCGGAGGGGGGTCCAATGAGCAGTTCTTC	CASTPIGGGSNEQFF
NA	TRBV2	TRBJ2-3	NA	TGTGCCAGCAGTTCTAGTGCAGATACGCAGTATTTT	CASSSSADTQYF
TRBD2	TRBV9	TRBJ2-5	NA	TGTGCCAGCAGCCCAGGGGGGTTAGCGGGAGGAGCTAAAGAGACCCAGTACTTC	CASSPGGLAGGAKETQYF
TRBD2	TRBV5-4	TRBJ2-2	NA	TGTGCCAGCAGCTCCTACTCGGGACTACTCTCCGGGGAGCTGTTTTTT	CASSSYSGLLSGELFF
TRBD2	TRBV6-1	TRBJ2-7	NA	TGTGCCAGCAGTGTGGGCATCGGGGGGGGCAGGAACGAGCAGTACTTC	CASSVGIGGGRNEQYF
TRBD1	TRBV9	TRBJ1-6	many	TGTGCCAGCAGCGCGACAGGGAATTCACCCCTCCACTTT	CASSATGNSPLHF
NA	TRBV29-1	TRBJ2-5	few	TGCAGCGTTACCCTAGCGCAAGAGACCCAGTACTTC	CSVTLAQETQYF
TRBD1	TRBV5-1	TRBJ1-1	NA	TGCGCCAGCAGCCCGTCCAAAAACAGGGGCCGCCGCGACACTGAAGCTTTCTTT	CASSPSKNRGRRDTEAFF
TRBD1	TRBV28	TRBJ1-6	NA	TGTGCCAGCAGGTCAGGGACAGGGAATCTGAGCTCCTATAATTCACCCCTCCACTTT	CASRSGTGNLSSYNSPLHF
NA	TRBV6-5	TRBJ2-2	few	TGTGCCAGCAGAACGGACGCGAGAGACACCGGGGAGCTGTTTTTT	CASRTDARDTGELFF
TRBD1	TRBV6-5	TRBJ1-2	NA	TGTGCCAGCAGTTACTCGATAACCCCCGGACAGGGCAGTAACTATGGCTACACCTTC	CASSYSITPGQGSNYGYTF
TRBD2	TRBV2	TRBJ2-1	many	TGTGCCAGCTTTCGGGGGAGGGCCCTCGGGGCGTACAATGAGCAGTTCTTC	CASFRGRALGAYNEQFF
NA	TRBV5-1	TRBJ2-3	many	TGCGCCAGCAGCTTGAATAATGGGGATACGCAGTATTTT	CASSLNNGDTQYF
NA	TRBV6-5	TRBJ2-1	NA	TGTGCCAGCAGCGGGGGTCGGAGCCAGGCCTACAATGAGCAGTTCTTC	CASSGGRSQAYNEQFF
NA	TRBV29-1	TRBJ2-1	NA	TGCAGCCTTCGAGGGAGGACCGAGGGCAATGAGCAGTTCTTC	CSLRGRTEGNEQFF
TRBD1	TRBV18	TRBJ2-3	medium-sized	TGTGCCAGCTCGCCTGGGACAGGACCTTGGGATACGCAGTATTTT	CASSPGTGPWDTQYF
NA	TRBV7-2	TRBJ2-2	few	TGTGCCAGCAGCTCCTATTATCCCACCGGGGAGCTGTTTTTT	CASSSYYPTGELFF
TRBD1	TRBV20-1	TRBJ1-1	many	TGCAGTGCTCCTCGTTCCGGGACAGGGGAAGCTTTCTTT	CSAPRSGTGEAFF
TRBD1	TRBV6-5	TRBJ2-7	few	TGTGCCAGCAGATCGGCCGGGACAGGGGGACCGACCTACGAGCAGTACTTC	CASRSAGTGGPTYEQYF
NA	TRBV10-1	TRBJ1-2	many	TGCGCCAGCAGTCCAGGGACTTCCGGATATGGCTACACCTTC	CASSPGTSGYGYTF
NA	TRBV12-3/TRBV12-4	TRBJ2-3	NA	TGTGCCAGCACTCTTGAGAGGTCTTTCGATACGCAGTATTTT	CASTLERSFDTQYF
TRBD2	TRBV20-1	TRBJ2-3	few	TGCAGTGCTAGCCCCACTAGCGGGAGAAGCACAGATACGCAGTATTTT	CSASPTSGRSTDTQYF
NA	TRBV7-9	TRBJ1-2	NA	TGTGCCAGCAGCCCAACAGGGCACGGCTACACCTTC	CASSPTGHGYTF
TRBD2	TRBV6-6	TRBJ2-6	NA	TGTGCCAGCAGCTACAAAACCGGGACTAGCGGGAGCATTTCTTCTGGGGCCAACGTCCTGACTTTC	CASSYKTGTSGSISSGANVLTF
NA	TRBV4-3	TRBJ1-5	few	TGCGCCAGCAGCCAAGCACAGTCTTTCCAGCCCCAGCATTTT	CASSQAQSFQPQHF
NA	TRBV9	TRBJ1-1	few	TGTGCCAGCAGCCCACACCCAGGGATCACTGAAGCTTTCTTT	CASSPHPGITEAFF
NA	TRBV6-1	TRBJ1-2	many	TGTGCCAGCAGTGAAGCGGCTGTCCCTTATGGCTACACCTTC	CASSEAAVPYGYTF
TRBD1	TRBV28	TRBJ2-5	many	TGTGCCAGCAGTTTATGGACTACAGGGGTCGGGGAGACCCAGTACTTC	CASSLWTTGVGETQYF
NA	TRBV18	TRBJ1-2	NA	TGTGCCAGCTCACCACGAAACAGGGAAATCTATGGCTACACCTTC	CASSPRNREIYGYTF
NA	TRBV6-6	TRBJ1-5	NA	TGTGCCAGCAGTTACCTGGGGGTGGGAAGTCAGCCCCAGCATTTT	CASSYLGVGSQPQHF
NA	TRBV11-2	TRBJ1-2	NA	TGTGCCAGCAGCTCCACTGCAGCTAACTATGGCTACACCTTC	CASSSTAANYGYTF
NA	TRBV28	TRBJ1-2	few	TGTGCCAGCAGCTCCAAAGTAGGCTACACCTTC	CASSSKVGYTF
NA	TRBV20-1	TRBJ1-1	many	TGCAGTGCCCTGACCATAGGGGGTATGACTGAAGCTTTCTTT	CSALTIGGMTEAFF
TRBD2	TRBV6-2/TRBV6-3	TRBJ2-7	NA	TGTGCCAGCAGTTTGTTCTTGCGGACTAGCGGGAGGTACGAGCAGTACTTC	CASSLFLRTSGRYEQYF
TRBD1	TRBV2	TRBJ2-6	few	TGTGCCAGCAACCGCTACAGGGGGAGCTCTGGGGCCAACGTCCTGACTTTC	CASNRYRGSSGANVLTF
NA	TRBV6-6	TRBJ2-3	few	TGTGCCAGCACCGACTACGGGCAGTCGGGGAATACGCAGTATTTT	CASTDYGQSGNTQYF
NA	TRBV14	TRBJ2-5	NA	TGTGCCAGCAGCCAAGCCCAAGAGACCCAGTACTTC	CASSQAQETQYF
NA	TRBV20-1	TRBJ1-5	NA	TGCAGTGCTAGAGAACAGGACCGGTCCCAGCCCCAGCATTTT	CSAREQDRSQPQHF
TRBD1	TRBV5-1	TRBJ2-5	many	TGCGCCAGCACCTCCGGAACAGGGGGCTACCAAGAGACCCAGTACTTC	CASTSGTGGYQETQYF
NA	TRBV2	TRBJ2-7	NA	TGTGCCAGCAGTGAAGTTGGGAACGAGCAGTACTTC	CASSEVGNEQYF
NA	TRBV20-1	TRBJ2-1	few	TGCAGTGCTAGGGACTCCAGGGCGGGGAATGAGCAGTTCTTC	CSARDSRAGNEQFF
TRBD1	TRBV20-1	TRBJ1-1	NA	TGCAGTGCTAGGAGGACAGGGGCGTTCGGGAGCACTGAAGCTTTCTTT	CSARRTGAFGSTEAFF
NA	TRBV28	TRBJ2-1	NA	TGTGCCAGCAGTTTACCAGGGGCCAGTCACGGTGAGCAGTTCTTC	CASSLPGASHGEQFF
NA	TRBV28	TRBJ2-7	NA	TGTGCCAGCAGTTTAGCGGGGTTCGACGAGCAGTACTTC	CASSLAGFDEQYF
TRBD1	TRBV28	TRBJ2-7	few	TGTGCCAGCAGAGTGGACAGGGGGTTTTCGTACGAGCAGTACTTC	CASRVDRGFSYEQYF